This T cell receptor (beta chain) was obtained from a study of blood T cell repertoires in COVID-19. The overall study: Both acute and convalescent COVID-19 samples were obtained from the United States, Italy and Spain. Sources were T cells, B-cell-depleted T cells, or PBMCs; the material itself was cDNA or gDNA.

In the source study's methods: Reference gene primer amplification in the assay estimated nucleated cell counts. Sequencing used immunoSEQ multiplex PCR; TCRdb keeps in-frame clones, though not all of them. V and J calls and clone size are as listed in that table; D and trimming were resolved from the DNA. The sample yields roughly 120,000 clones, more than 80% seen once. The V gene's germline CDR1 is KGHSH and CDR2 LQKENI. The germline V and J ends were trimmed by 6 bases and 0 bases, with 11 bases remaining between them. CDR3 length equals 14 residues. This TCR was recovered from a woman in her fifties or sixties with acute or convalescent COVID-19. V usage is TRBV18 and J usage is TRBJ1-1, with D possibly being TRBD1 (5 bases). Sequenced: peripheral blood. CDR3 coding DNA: TGTGCCAGCTCGACAGCTCATATGAACACTGAAGCTTTCTTT. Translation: CASSTAHMNTEAFF.